A single sample is the source of the 10 T cell receptor beta chains below, sequenced in a study of blood T cell repertoires in COVID-19. Produced via immunoSEQ multiplex PCR; TCRdb's table is partial and in-frame only. Of 130,000 to 150,000 clones listed, roughly 80% are singletons. The source material was peripheral blood. The receptors were gathered from a woman aged 80 or older with acute or convalescent COVID-19.

V gene TRBV14 combines with J gene TRBJ1-2; TRBD1 matches at 9 bases. V gave up 0 bases and J gave up 5 bases; unmatched junction bases: 10. Germline V gives CDR1 SGHDN, CDR2 FVKESK. The CDR3 has 17 amino acids. The CDR3 here is CASSQEDGDRALYGYTF. The DNA for the CDR3 is TGTGCCAGCAGCCAAGAGGATGGGGACAGGGCTCTATATGGCTACACCTTC.

The gene calls are TRBV5-8 and TRBJ1-2; TRBD1 is a possible D gene (6 bases). This CDR3 has 16 residues. Germline lookup yields CDR1 SGHTS and CDR2 YDEGEE. Trimming shortened V by 5 bases and J by 8 bases, and 25 bases separated the two germline ends. This CDR3 reads CASSFVLSQGFGGYTF. In DNA, the CDR3 is TGTGCCAGCAGTTTTGTTCTCTCCCAGGGGTTTGGCGGCTACACCTTC.

The rearrangement uses TRBV10-3 and TRBJ2-1; 14 bases align to TRBD2. The CDR3 is 18 amino acids. V lost 5 bases, J lost 0 bases, and 6 bases stayed unmatched. Germline V gene sequence: CDR1 ENHRY, CDR2 SYGVKD. CDR3 bases: TGTGCCATCAGTACGGGACTAGCGGGGGTGAGCTCCTACAATGAGCAGTTCTTC. Translation: CAISTGLAGVSSYNEQFF.

The chain carries TRBV3-1 (or the pseudogene TRBV3-2) and TRBJ2-1, with D possibly being TRBD2 (5 bases). Germline loops: CDR1 LGHDT, CDR2 YNNKEL (reference sequence). This CDR3 is 13 amino acids long. Trimming took 4 bases from V and 9 from J, leaving 13 bases between them. Here the CDR3 reads CASSLLDLGEQFF. The CDR3 DNA reads TGTGCCAGCAGCCTACTAGATCTCGGTGAGCAGTTCTTC.

The chain joins TRBV14 to TRBJ2-5; TRBD1 aligns across 8 bases. Germline V gene data show CDR1 as SGHDN and CDR2 as FVKESK. V lost 2 bases to trimming and J lost 2 bases; unmatched junction nucleotides: 1. The CDR3 length is 14 residues. The CDR3 DNA reads TGTGCCAGCAGCCAATGGACAGGGCAAGAGACCCAGTACTTC. Its protein is CASSQWTGQETQYF. Together with reference TRBV14 and TRBJ2-5, the CDR3 gives the full variable domain: EAGVTQFPSHSVIEKGQTVTLRCDPISGHDNLYWYRRVMGKEIKFLLHFVKESKQDESGMPNNRFLAERTGGTYSTLKVQPAELEDSGVYFCASSQWTGQETQYFGPGTRLLVL.

The rearrangement joins TRBV23-1 to TRBJ1-6, with TRBD1 as a possible D gene (5 bases). TRBV23-1 is recorded as an ORF, its role being uncertain. V shed 9 bases and J shed 9 bases, with 15 bases lying between them. This CDR3 contains 13 residues. The CDR3 sequence: CARKTVTSSPLHF. CDR3 in DNA: TGCGCCAGGAAGACAGTTACAAGTTCACCCCTCCACTTT.

There are a few counts of this clone. The chain combines TRBV9 with TRBJ2-2; 7 bases fit TRBD2. V dropped 5 bases and J dropped 0; count of bases not matched to a gene: 4. The CDR3 covers 15 residues. The germline V gene has CDR1 SGDLS and CDR2 YYNGEE. The chain's CDR3 is CASRGGPSNTGELFF. DNA of the CDR3: TGTGCCAGCAGGGGAGGGCCCTCGAACACCGGGGAGCTGTTTTTT.

The J gene is TRBJ2-7, the V gene TRBV28; TRBD1 might be the D (6 bases). With 5 bases removed from V and 3 bases from J, the gap between germline ends came to 11 bases. Germline V CDR1 and CDR2: MDHEN, SYDVKM. This CDR3 spans 13 amino acids. The CDR3 sequence: CASSPNRDYEQYF. In nucleotides, the CDR3 is TGTGCCAGCAGTCCCAACAGGGACTACGAGCAGTACTTC.

The chain has TRBV7-9 and TRBJ1-1; TRBD1 matches at 7 bases. The CDR3 has 16 residues. V lost 6 bases to trimming and J lost 4 bases; unmatched junction nucleotides: 14. Germline CDR1 is SEHNR and CDR2 is FQNEAQ (reference sequence). CDR3 in amino acids: CASSQRKGAGGTEAFF. CDR3 bases: TGTGCCAGCAGTCAAAGGAAGGGGGCAGGTGGCACTGAAGCTTTCTTT.

V usage is TRBV7-9 and J usage is TRBJ2-1, with unresolved D. CDR3 length: 10 residues. Germline loops: CDR1 SEHNR, CDR2 FQNEAQ (reference sequence). V dropped 3 bases and J dropped 13 bases, with 7 bases sitting between them. The CDR3 region is CASSLGPQFF. The CDR3 DNA sequence: TGTGCCAGCAGCTTGGGCCCTCAGTTCTTC.